Following are 5 T cell receptor beta chains from one sample sequenced in a study of PD-1 blockade in classical Hodgkin lymphoma. Clones were read by immunoSEQ multiplex PCR, and TCRdb kept only the in-frame ones, dropping some. The data show about 24,000 clones, 80% to 90% seen once. Time point: cycle 4 day 1 (C4D1), after 5 to 7 weeks of nivolumab. Relapse after autologous stem cell transplantation occurred in every patient, and brentuximab vedotin exposure varied. This sample comprised peripheral blood mononuclear cells (PBMCs), obtained before the fourth cycle of nivolumab. Receptors were obtained from a human donor with classical Hodgkin lymphoma.

V and J are TRBV2 and TRBJ1-2; 7 bases are a match to TRBD1. The CDR3 spans 12 residues. V was clipped by 4 bases and J by 8 bases; unmatched bases: 4. Germline V gene lookup returns CDR1 SNHLY and CDR2 FYNNEI. CDR3 amino acids: CASSAGGGGYTF. The CDR3, as DNA: TGTGCCAGCAGTGCAGGGGGTGGCGGCTACACCTTC.

The V gene is TRBV7-3, the J gene TRBJ1-1; a possible D gene is TRBD1 (5 bases). The CDR3 loop spans 14 amino acids. Germline assignment: CDR1 SGHTA and CDR2 FQGTGA. Trimming removed 2 bases from V and 1 base from J, with 8 bases in between. CDR3 nucleotide sequence: TGTGCCAGCAGCTTAGGGGGTGGGAACACTGAAGCTTTCTTT. It encodes CASSLGGGNTEAFF.

The chain carries TRBV10-3 and TRBJ1-1, with 8 bases fitting TRBD1. The trim removed 10 bases at V and 1 base at J, leaving 2 bases unmatched. The germline V gene has CDR1 ENHRY and CDR2 SYGVKD. This CDR3 has 12 residues. The chain's CDR3 is CATGQGNTEAFF. In DNA form, the CDR3 reads TGTGCCACCGGACAGGGGAACACTGAAGCTTTCTTT.

This clone occurred once. The rearrangement uses TRBV27 and TRBJ1-1; D is perhaps TRBD1 (6 bases). V shed 6 bases and J shed 1 base, with 9 bases lying between them. The CDR3 consists of 13 residues. CDR1 and CDR2 (germline): MNHEY, SMNVEV (reference sequence). The CDR3 protein is CASRGRGNTEAFF. CDR3 DNA sequence: TGTGCCAGCAGGGGCAGGGGGAACACTGAAGCTTTCTTT.

The genes are TRBV4-1 and TRBJ1-2, with 8 bases matching TRBD1. J lost 1 base, V lost 0 bases, and 4 bases had no gene match. In germline, CDR1 is MGHRA, CDR2 YSYEKL. This CDR3 spans 16 amino acids. The DNA of the CDR3 is TGCGCCAGCAGCCAAGAATCGGGACAGGATAACTATGGCTACACCTTC. Protein: CASSQESGQDNYGYTF.